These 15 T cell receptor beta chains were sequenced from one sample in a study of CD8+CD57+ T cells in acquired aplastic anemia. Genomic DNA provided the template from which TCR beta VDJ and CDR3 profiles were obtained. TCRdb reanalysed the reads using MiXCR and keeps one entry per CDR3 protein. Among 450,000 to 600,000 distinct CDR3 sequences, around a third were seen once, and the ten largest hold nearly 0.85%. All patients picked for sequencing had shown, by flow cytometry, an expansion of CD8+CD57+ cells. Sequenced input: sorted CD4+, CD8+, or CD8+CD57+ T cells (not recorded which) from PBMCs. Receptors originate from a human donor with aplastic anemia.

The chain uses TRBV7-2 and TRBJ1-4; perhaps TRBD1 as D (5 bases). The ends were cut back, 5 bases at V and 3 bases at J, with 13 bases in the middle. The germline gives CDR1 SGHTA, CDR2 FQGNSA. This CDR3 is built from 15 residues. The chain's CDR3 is CASSPRGTSNEKLFF. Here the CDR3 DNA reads TGTGCCAGCAGCCCGAGAGGGACCTCTAATGAAAAACTGTTTTTT. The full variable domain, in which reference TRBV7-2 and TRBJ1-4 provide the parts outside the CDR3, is GAGVSQSPSNKVTEKGKDVELRCDPISGHTALYWYRQSLGQGLEFLIYFQGNSAPDKSGLPSDRFSAERTGGSVSTLTIQRTQQEDSAVYLCASSPRGTSNEKLFFGSGTQLSVL.

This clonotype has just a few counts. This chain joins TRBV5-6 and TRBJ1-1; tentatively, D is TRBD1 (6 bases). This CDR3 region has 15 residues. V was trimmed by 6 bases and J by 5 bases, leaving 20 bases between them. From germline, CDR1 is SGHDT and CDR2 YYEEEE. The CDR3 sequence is CASTTNGRGVTEAFF. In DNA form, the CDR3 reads TGTGCCAGCACTACAAACGGTAGGGGGGTGACTGAAGCTTTCTTT.

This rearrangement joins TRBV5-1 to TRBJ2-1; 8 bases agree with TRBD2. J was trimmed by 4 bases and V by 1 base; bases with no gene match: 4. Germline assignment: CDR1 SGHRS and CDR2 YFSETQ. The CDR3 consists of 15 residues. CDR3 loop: CASSLFPSGYNEQFF. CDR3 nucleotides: TGCGCCAGCAGCTTGTTCCCTAGCGGGTACAATGAGCAGTTCTTC.

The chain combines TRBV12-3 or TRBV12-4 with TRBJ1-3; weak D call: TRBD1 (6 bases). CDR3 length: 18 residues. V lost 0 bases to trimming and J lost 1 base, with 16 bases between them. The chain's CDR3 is CASSLAQGQGPSGNTIYF. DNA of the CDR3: TGTGCCAGCAGTTTAGCGCAGGGGCAGGGGCCATCTGGAAACACCATATATTTT.

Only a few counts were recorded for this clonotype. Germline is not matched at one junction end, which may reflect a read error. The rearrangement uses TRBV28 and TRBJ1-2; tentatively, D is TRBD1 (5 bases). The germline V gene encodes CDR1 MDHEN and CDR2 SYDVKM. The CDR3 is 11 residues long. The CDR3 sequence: CASSLRGRTSF. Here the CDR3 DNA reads TGTGCCAGCAGTCTTCGGGGCCGAACCTCCTTC.

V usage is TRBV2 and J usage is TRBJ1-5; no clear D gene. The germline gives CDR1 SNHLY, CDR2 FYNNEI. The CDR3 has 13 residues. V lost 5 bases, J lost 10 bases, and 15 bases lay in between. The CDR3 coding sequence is TGTGCCAGCAGTACATCAGGTCCAGGACCCCAGCATTTT. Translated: CASSTSGPGPQHF.

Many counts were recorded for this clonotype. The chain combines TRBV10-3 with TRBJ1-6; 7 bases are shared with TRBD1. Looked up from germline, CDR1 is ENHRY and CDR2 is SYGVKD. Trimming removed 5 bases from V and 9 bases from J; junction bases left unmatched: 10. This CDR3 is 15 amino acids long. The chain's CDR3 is CAISNPDRAASPLHF. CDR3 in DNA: TGTGCCATCAGTAACCCCGACAGGGCGGCTTCACCCCTCCACTTT.

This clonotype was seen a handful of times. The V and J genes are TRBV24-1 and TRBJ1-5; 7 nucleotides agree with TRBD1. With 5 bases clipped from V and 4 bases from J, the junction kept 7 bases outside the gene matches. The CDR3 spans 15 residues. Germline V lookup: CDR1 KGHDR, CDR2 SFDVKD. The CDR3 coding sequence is TGTGCCACCAGTGCTGAGACAGGGTCTAATCAGCCCCAGCATTTT. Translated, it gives CATSAETGSNQPQHF.

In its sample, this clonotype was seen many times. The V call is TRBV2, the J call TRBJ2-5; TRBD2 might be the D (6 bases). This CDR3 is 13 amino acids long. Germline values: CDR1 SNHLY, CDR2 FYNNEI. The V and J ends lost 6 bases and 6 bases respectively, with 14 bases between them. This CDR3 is CASRLRLVQTQYF. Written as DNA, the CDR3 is TGTGCCAGCAGGCTGAGACTAGTACAGACCCAGTACTTC.

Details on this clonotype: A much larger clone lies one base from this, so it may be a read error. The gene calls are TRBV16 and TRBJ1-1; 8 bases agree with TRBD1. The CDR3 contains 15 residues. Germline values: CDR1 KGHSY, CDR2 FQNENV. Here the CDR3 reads CASSQGQGPNIEAFF. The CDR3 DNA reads TGTGCCAGCAGCCAAGGACAGGGCCCGAACATTGAAGCTTTCTTT.

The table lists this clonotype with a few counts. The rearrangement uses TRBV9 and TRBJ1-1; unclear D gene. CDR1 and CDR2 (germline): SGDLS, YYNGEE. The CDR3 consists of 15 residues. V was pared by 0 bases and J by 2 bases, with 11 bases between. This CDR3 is CASSVVGNRNTEAFF. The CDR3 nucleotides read TGTGCCAGCAGCGTAGTAGGCAATAGAAACACTGAAGCTTTCTTT. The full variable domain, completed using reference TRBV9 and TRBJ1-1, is DSGVTQTPKHLITATGQRVTLRCSPRSGDLSVYWYQQSLDQGLQFLIQYYNGEERAKGNILERFSAQQFPDLHSELNLSSLELGDSALYFCASSVVGNRNTEAFFGQGTRLTVV.

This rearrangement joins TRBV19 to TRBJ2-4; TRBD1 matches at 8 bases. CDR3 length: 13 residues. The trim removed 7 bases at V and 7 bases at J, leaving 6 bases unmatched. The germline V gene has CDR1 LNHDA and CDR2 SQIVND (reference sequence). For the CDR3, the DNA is TGTGCCAGTATCGACAGGGGTGAGAACATTCAGTACTTC. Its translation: CASIDRGENIQYF.

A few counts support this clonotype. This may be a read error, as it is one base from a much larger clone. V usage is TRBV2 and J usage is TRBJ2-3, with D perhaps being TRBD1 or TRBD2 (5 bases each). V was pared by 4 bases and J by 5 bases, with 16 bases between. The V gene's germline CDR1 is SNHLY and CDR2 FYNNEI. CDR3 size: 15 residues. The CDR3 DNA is TGTGCCAGCAGTGCTTCCGGGGCTAGTAAAGATACGCAGTATTTT. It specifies CASSASGASKDTQYF.

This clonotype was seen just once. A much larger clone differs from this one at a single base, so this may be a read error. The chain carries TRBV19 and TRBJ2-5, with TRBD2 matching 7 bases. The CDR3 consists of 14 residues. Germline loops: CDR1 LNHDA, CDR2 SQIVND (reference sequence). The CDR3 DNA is TGTGTCAGCAGCCCAACCAGCGGGAAAGAGACCCAGTACTTC. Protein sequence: CVSSPTSGKETQYF. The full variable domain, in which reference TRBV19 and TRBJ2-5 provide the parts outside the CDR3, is DGGITQSPKYLFRKEGQNVTLSCEQNLNHDAMYWYRQDPGQGLRLIYYSQIVNDFQKGDIAEGYSVSREKKESFPLTVTSAQKNPTAFYLCVSSPTSGKETQYFGPGTRLLVL.

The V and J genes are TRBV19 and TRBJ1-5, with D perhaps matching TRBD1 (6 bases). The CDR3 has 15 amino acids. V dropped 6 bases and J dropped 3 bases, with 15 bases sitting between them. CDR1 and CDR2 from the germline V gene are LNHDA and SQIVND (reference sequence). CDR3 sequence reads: CASRWGAQDNQPQHF. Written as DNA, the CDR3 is TGTGCCAGTAGATGGGGGGCACAGGACAATCAGCCCCAGCATTTT.